The 22 T cell receptor beta chains in this list originate from one sample, sequenced in a study of identical twins. TCRdb reprocessed the 5' RACE reads with MiXCR, giving one entry per CDR3 protein. The sample has hundreds of thousands of distinct CDR3 sequences; about 9.4% are singletons. A further study also used this sample, focusing on yellow fever vaccine responses in identical twins.

The sequenced material came from PBMCs. These receptors came from a woman in her late teens or twenties in good health.

This clonotype was counted a few times. J is TRBJ2-7 and V is TRBV7-2, with 13 bases identical to TRBD2. The CDR3 spans 17 residues. V trimming: 3 bases; J trimming: 3 bases; junction bases outside the gene matches: 8. Germline V gene lookup returns CDR1 SGHTA and CDR2 FQGNSA. This CDR3 is CASSLGTSGTANYEQYF. DNA for the CDR3: TGTGCCAGCAGCTTGGGGACTAGCGGGACCGCTAACTACGAGCAGTACTTC.

The chain couples TRBV9 to TRBJ1-1; D not certain. This CDR3 region has 15 residues. Germline V gene data show CDR1 as SGDLS and CDR2 as YYNGEE. With 7 bases removed from V and 0 bases from J, the gap between germline ends came to 16 bases. The CDR3 DNA is TGTGCCAGCGGCCCCGTTAGGCAGTTGAACACTGAAGCTTTCTTT. Its translation is CASGPVRQLNTEAFF.

This clonotype occurred many times. V and J are TRBV7-2 and TRBJ1-5, with D possibly matching TRBD1 (6 bases). This CDR3 contains 16 residues. CDR1 is SGHTA and CDR2 is FQGNSA in the germline V gene. Trimming shortened V by 1 base and J by 1 base, and 11 bases separated the two germline ends. CDR3 sequence: CASSLGAGDSNQPQHF. The CDR3 DNA sequence: TGTGCCAGCAGCTTAGGGGCAGGGGACAGCAATCAGCCCCAGCATTTT.

In this sample, this clonotype turned up a few times. This chain links TRBV7-2 with TRBJ2-7; D is perhaps TRBD1 or TRBD2 (5 bases each). Trimming shortened V by 1 base and J by 3 bases, and 16 bases separated the two germline ends. From germline, CDR1 is SGHTA and CDR2 FQGNSA. This CDR3 region has 16 residues. The CDR3 region is CASSLGGTAKVYEQYF. CDR3 DNA sequence: TGTGCCAGCAGCTTAGGGGGGACGGCGAAGGTCTACGAGCAGTACTTC.

The chain joins TRBV20-1 to TRBJ2-4; TRBD2 matches 10 bases. The CDR3 covers 16 residues. The trim removed 2 bases at V and 0 bases at J, leaving 4 bases unmatched. Germline-derived CDR1 and CDR2 are DFQATT and SNEGSKA (reference sequence). The CDR3 DNA sequence: TGCAGTGCTAGACTTTGGACTAGCGGAGCCAAAAACATTCAGTACTTC. This encodes CSARLWTSGAKNIQYF.

The J gene is TRBJ2-7, the V gene TRBV4-2, with a tentative D call TRBD2 (6 bases). The V gene's germline CDR1 is LGHNA and CDR2 YNFKEQ. The CDR3 is made up of 15 amino acids. Trimming stripped 0 bases from V and 3 bases from J, with 12 bases between. CDR3 nucleotide sequence: TGTGCCAGCAGCCAAGACGCGGGGCCCGACTACGAGCAGTACTTC. Translated, it gives CASSQDAGPDYEQYF.

This clonotype showed up many times. V gene TRBV6-6 combines with J gene TRBJ1-1; 10 positions match TRBD1. The J segment lost 4 bases and the V segment lost 7 bases, leaving 3 bases of the junction unmatched. Looked up from germline, CDR1 is MNHNY and CDR2 is SVGAGI (reference sequence). This CDR3 is built from 13 residues. The CDR3 DNA follows: TGTGCCAGCAAATGGACAGGGGGCACTGAAGCTTTCTTT. It is translated as CASKWTGGTEAFF.

The chain recombines TRBV7-6 with TRBJ2-7, with D maybe TRBD2 (6 bases). Per the germline V gene, CDR1 is SGHVS and CDR2 is FNYEAQ. Trimming left V 7 bases short and J 7 bases short, with 14 bases between. The CDR3 runs to 12 residues. CDR3 protein: CASTGTALEQYF. CDR3 nucleotides: TGTGCCAGCACGGGGACTGCCCTGGAGCAGTACTTC. Full variable domain (outside the CDR3, taken from reference TRBV7-6 and TRBJ2-7): GAGVSQSPRYKVTKRGQDVALRCDPISGHVSLYWYRQALGQGPEFLTYFNYEAQQDKSGLPNDRFSAERPEGSISTLTIQRTEQRDSAMYRCASTGTALEQYFGPGTRLTVT.

V and J are TRBV28 and TRBJ2-7; D is unclear. The V and J ends lost 5 bases and 7 bases respectively, with 15 bases between them. This CDR3 has 13 amino acids. Germline loops: CDR1 MDHEN, CDR2 SYDVKM. The CDR3 DNA sequence: TGTGCCAGCAGTCCGCCGGGCCCGCGGGAGCAGTACTTC. Amino acids: CASSPPGPREQYF.

In its sample, this clonotype was seen many times. The chain carries TRBV29-1 and TRBJ1-1, with TRBD1 matching over 7 bases. Per germline, CDR1 SQVTM and CDR2 ANQGSEA. This CDR3 has 12 amino acids. V shed 5 bases and J 6 bases; nucleotides not matched to a gene: 6. As DNA, the CDR3 is TGCAGCGTTCAGACAGGGCGGCCTGAAGCTTTCTTT. This codes for CSVQTGRPEAFF.

In this sample, this clonotype turned up a few times. This chain connects TRBV5-5 to TRBJ1-1; D unclear. From germline, CDR1 is SGHKS and CDR2 YYEKEE (reference sequence). With 0 bases removed from V and 1 base from J, the gap between germline ends came to 7 bases. The CDR3 totals 14 residues. The CDR3 coding sequence is TGTGCCAGCAGCTTGGTACAGACGAACACTGAAGCTTTCTTT. It codes for CASSLVQTNTEAFF. The full variable domain, rest sourced from reference TRBV5-5 and TRBJ1-1, is DAGVTQSPTHLIKTRGQQVTLRCSPISGHKSVSWYQQVLGQGPQFIFQYYEKEERGRGNFPDRFSARQFPNYSSELNVNALLLGDSALYLCASSLVQTNTEAFFGQGTRLTVV.

This clonotype was detected ten times or more. This chain uses TRBV14 with TRBJ2-7; D is unresolved. The germline V gene encodes CDR1 SGHDN and CDR2 FVKESK. CDR3 size: 14 residues. Trimming cost V 1 base and J 0 bases, with 7 bases left between them. The CDR3 here is CASSQGHVSYEQYF. The DNA for the CDR3 is TGTGCCAGCAGCCAAGGACACGTCTCCTACGAGCAGTACTTC.

The rearrangement links TRBV11-1 to TRBJ2-1; D perhaps matches TRBD1 (5 bases). Per the germline V gene, CDR1 is SGHAT and CDR2 is FQDESV (reference sequence). Trimming took 4 bases from V and 4 from J, leaving 23 bases between them. The CDR3 loop spans 18 amino acids. CDR3 in amino acids: CASSSAIMTVEPYNEQFF. The CDR3, as DNA: TGTGCCAGCAGCTCAGCGATCATGACAGTGGAACCTTACAATGAGCAGTTCTTC.

The sample holds a few counts of this clonotype. The J gene is TRBJ1-5, the V gene TRBV27, with D uncertain. The CDR3 length is 15 residues. Per germline, CDR1 MNHEY and CDR2 SMNVEV (reference sequence). V was cut by 2 bases and J by 4 bases, with 12 bases left in between. CDR3: CASSLLGGTNQPQHF. The CDR3 DNA sequence: TGTGCCAGCAGTTTACTCGGAGGTACTAATCAGCCCCAGCATTTT.

Concerning this clonotype itself: A read error may account for a junction end that differs from germline. The chain recombines TRBV2 with TRBJ2-1; D is perhaps TRBD2 (5 bases). The CDR3 has 15 residues. From germline, CDR1 is SNHLY and CDR2 FYNNEI. CDR3 protein: CASREDYQSYNEQFF. The CDR3 DNA reads as TGTGCCAGCAGGGAAGACTATCAGTCCTACAATGAGCAGTTCTTC.

The chain links TRBV3-1 to TRBJ2-1; 12 nucleotides agree with TRBD2. V lost 1 base to trimming and J lost 4 bases; unmatched junction nucleotides: 8. CDR3 length: 18 residues. CDR1 and CDR2 (germline): LGHDT, YNNKEL (reference sequence). The CDR3 region is CASSQALLTSGGYNEQFF. As DNA, the CDR3 is TGTGCCAGCAGCCAAGCCCTCCTGACTAGCGGGGGATACAATGAGCAGTTCTTC.

In this sample, this clonotype turned up many times. V usage is TRBV3-1 and J usage is TRBJ2-1; 8 bases map to TRBD2. The CDR3 is 16 residues long. V lost 4 bases, J lost 5 bases, and 10 bases stayed unmatched. Germline V gives CDR1 LGHDT, CDR2 YNNKEL (reference sequence). In DNA form, the CDR3 reads TGTGCCAGCAGCCTGCGGCCGGCTAGCGGGCACAATGAGCAGTTCTTC. It codes for CASSLRPASGHNEQFF.

The CDR3 nucleotides read TGCAGTGCCCCGATCCCCGGGGGGCGGGACATTCAGTACTTC. The encoded protein is CSAPIPGGRDIQYF. The V call is TRBV20-1, the J call TRBJ2-4, with TRBD2 as a possible D gene (7 bases). V lost 6 bases and J 8 bases, leaving 20 bases between the germline ends. The CDR3 contains 14 residues. From germline, CDR1 is DFQATT and CDR2 SNEGSKA (reference sequence).

The chain combines TRBV12-5 with TRBJ1-3; the D gene is possibly TRBD1 (5 bases). V was pared by 2 bases and J by 4 bases, with 9 bases between. Germline V gives CDR1 LGHNT, CDR2 FRNRAP. This CDR3 contains 14 residues. The CDR3 sequence is CASGLSGPGNTIYF. In DNA, the CDR3 is TGTGCTAGTGGTTTGTCAGGGCCCGGAAACACCATATATTTT.

Ten or more counts support this clonotype. The chain carries TRBV6-5 and TRBJ1-1; tentative D call: TRBD1 (5 bases). Germline V lookup: CDR1 MNHEY, CDR2 SVGAGI. The CDR3 consists of 15 residues. V dropped 2 bases and J dropped 0 bases, with 10 bases sitting between them. CDR3 sequence (DNA): TGTGCCAGCAGTTACGGGGCAGGCGTGAACACTGAAGCTTTCTTT. It translates to CASSYGAGVNTEAFF.

This clonotype has only a few counts. The germline gene is not matched at one end of the junction; a read error may be the cause. The chain recombines TRBV7-8 with TRBJ2-4; 13 bases fit TRBD2. CDR1 and CDR2 (germline): SGHVS, FQNEAQ. This CDR3 contains 13 residues. The CDR3 DNA follows: TGTGCCAGCAGCTTACACGGCGGGACTAGCGGGACATTC. Encoded protein: CASSLHGGTSGTF.

This clonotype has a handful of counts. V is TRBV3-1 and J is TRBJ2-7; 7 bases match TRBD2. The trim removed 2 bases at V and 6 bases at J, leaving 4 bases unmatched. Germline-derived CDR1 and CDR2 are LGHDT and YNNKEL (reference sequence). The CDR3 runs 13 residues. Here the CDR3 DNA reads TGTGCCAGCAGCCAATCTAGCGGTTTCGAGCAGTACTTC. It is translated as CASSQSSGFEQYF.